Presented here are 19 T cell receptor beta chains from one specimen sequenced in a study of a mutant IDH1 vaccine in newly diagnosed glioma. TCRdb keeps only in-frame clones here, not all; method: immunoSEQ multiplex PCR. The sample has 41,000 or so clones, 78% seen once. Time point in this sample: week 23, last vaccination. Vaccination comprised doses that each held 300 ug of mutant IDH1 20-mer peptide, plus topical imiquimod. No antigen has been identified for these receptors. Sequenced here: PBMCs, sampled from a glioma patient whose treatment included an IDH1 peptide vaccine. The receptors stem from a woman in her thirties or forties with glioma. Some clones in this sample may be carry-over from other donors' samples.

In nucleotides, the CDR3 is TGTGCCAGTAGTCCACCGAGGGGGGGGATCGGGGAGCTGTTTTTT. It codes for CASSPPRGGIGELFF. This rearrangement joins TRBV19 to TRBJ2-2; a possible D gene is TRBD2 (7 bases). Trimming stripped 5 bases from V and 7 bases from J, with 17 bases between. The CDR3 length is 15 residues. The germline V gene encodes CDR1 LNHDA and CDR2 SQIVND (reference sequence).

This chain joins TRBV11-2 and TRBJ1-2; D possibly corresponds to TRBD1 (6 bases). The ends were cut back, 5 bases at V and 5 bases at J, with 15 bases in the middle. Germline loops: CDR1 SGHAT, CDR2 FQNNGV. The CDR3 is 14 amino acids. The CDR3 loop is CASSPRTATYGYTF. CDR3 coding DNA: TGTGCCAGCAGCCCAAGGACAGCAACTTATGGCTACACCTTC.

The rearrangement joins TRBV30 to TRBJ1-6, with TRBD1 identical over 8 bases. V dropped 7 bases and J dropped 1; count of bases not matched to a gene: 3. The CDR3 extends over 14 amino acids. Germline CDR1 GTSNPN, CDR2 SVGIG (reference sequence). The CDR3 loop is CASRTGSYNSPLHF. CDR3 in DNA: TGTGCCTCCCGGACAGGGTCCTATAATTCACCCCTCCACTTT.

The rearrangement uses TRBV6-6 and TRBJ2-7, with D perhaps matching TRBD1 (5 bases). The CDR3 extends over 15 amino acids. The germline V and J ends were trimmed by 8 bases and 0 bases, with 17 bases remaining between them. The germline V gene encodes CDR1 MNHNY and CDR2 SVGAGI (reference sequence). For the CDR3, the DNA is TGTGCCAGCTGGGGTGTGGGGCAGAGCTCCTACGAGCAGTACTTC. It encodes CASWGVGQSSYEQYF.

This clone was recorded only once. The DNA of the CDR3 is TGCGCCAGCAGCTTGACCTTTAGCGGGGGGGCCGGGCTCGAGCAGTACTTC. Translating it yields CASSLTFSGGAGLEQYF. This chain connects TRBV5-1 to TRBJ2-7; 11 positions match TRBD2. The CDR3 is 17 residues long. Germline V lookup: CDR1 SGHRS, CDR2 YFSETQ. With 1 base clipped from V and 6 bases from J, the junction kept 12 bases outside the gene matches.

The chain joins TRBV19 to TRBJ1-4; unclear D gene. Germline loops: CDR1 LNHDA, CDR2 SQIVND (reference sequence). CDR3 length equals 13 residues. Trimming left V 5 bases short and J 2 bases short, with 6 bases between. The CDR3 nucleotides are TGTGCCAGTAGTCTAGCGACTAATGAAAAACTGTTTTTT. This gives the protein CASSLATNEKLFF.

The genes are TRBV6-1 and TRBJ1-3; no definite D call. CDR1 and CDR2 (germline): MNHNS, SASEGT. V was shortened by 1 base and J by 8 bases, with 9 bases between the two germline ends. This CDR3 has 13 amino acids. DNA of the CDR3: TGTGCCAGCAGTGAAGGGCCCAGAGACACCATATATTTT. Translating it yields CASSEGPRDTIYF.

The chain links TRBV14 to TRBJ2-3; 14 nucleotides align to TRBD2. The CDR3 length is 14 residues. The V segment lost 3 bases and the J segment 8 bases; nucleotides outside the gene matches: 1. Germline values: CDR1 SGHDN, CDR2 FVKESK. CDR3 DNA: TGTGCCAGCAGCCAGGGGACTAGCGGGGGTACGCAGTATTTT. Translating gives CASSQGTSGGTQYF.

CDR3 bases: TGTGCCAGTAGTTTCCGTGGGGTCAGCGTTACCGGTATCACAGATACGCAGTATTTT. This encodes CASSFRGVSVTGITDTQYF. The chain has TRBV19 and TRBJ2-3; D call uncertain. The CDR3 runs 19 residues. Germline CDR1 is LNHDA and CDR2 is SQIVND (reference sequence). The V gene lost 5 bases and the J gene lost 2 bases, with 26 bases spanning the gap.

The chain couples TRBV14 to TRBJ2-5; 7 bases fit TRBD2. The V gene end was trimmed by 3 bases and the J gene end by 1 base; junction bases not matched to a gene: 8. Germline loops: CDR1 SGHDN, CDR2 FVKESK. The CDR3 totals 16 residues. CDR3 coding DNA: TGTGCCAGCAGCCAGTACGGGACTATTATCCAAGAGACCCAGTACTTC. Protein product: CASSQYGTIIQETQYF.

This chain joins TRBV10-3 and TRBJ2-1; 10 bases fit TRBD1. The CDR3 totals 14 residues. Germline CDR1 and CDR2: ENHRY and SYGVKD. The ends lost 6 bases at V and 4 bases at J; junction bases unmatched: 3. The CDR3 loop reads CAIRGDRGYNEQFF. CDR3 coding DNA: TGTGCCATCAGAGGGGACAGGGGATACAATGAGCAGTTCTTC.

This rearrangement joins TRBV15 to TRBJ2-3; TRBD2 might be the D (5 bases). Germline CDR1 reads LNHNV; CDR2 reads YYDKDF (reference sequence). With 1 base removed from V and 7 bases from J, the gap between germline ends came to 12 bases. This CDR3 region has 14 residues. DNA of the CDR3: TGTGCCACCAGCAGAGGGGGAGACGGTAATACGCAGTATTTT. Amino acids: CATSRGGDGNTQYF.

The chain has TRBV15 and TRBJ2-7; no clear D. The CDR3 is made up of 14 amino acids. The ends were cut back, 0 bases at V and 2 bases at J, with 8 bases in the middle. CDR1 is LNHNV and CDR2 is YYDKDF in the germline V gene (reference sequence). The CDR3 DNA is TGTGCCACCAGCAGAGATAAGGGCCCCTACGAGCAGTACTTC. It codes for CATSRDKGPYEQYF.

The rearrangement uses TRBV14 and TRBJ2-7; 12 nucleotides line up with TRBD1. V shed 4 bases, J shed 5 bases, and the junction held 12 bases outside the gene matches. This CDR3 comprises 17 residues. The germline V gene encodes CDR1 SGHDN and CDR2 FVKESK. Here the CDR3 reads CASSPKVVGQGAHEQYF. DNA of the CDR3: TGTGCCAGCAGCCCCAAGGTAGTGGGACAGGGGGCCCACGAGCAGTACTTC.

V usage is TRBV6-5 and J usage is TRBJ1-2; D call uncertain. Trimming removed 4 bases from V and 4 bases from J, with 13 bases in between. CDR3 size: 14 residues. Germline V CDR1 and CDR2: MNHEY, SVGAGI. CDR3 DNA: TGTGCCAGCAGTTTTTCACAGCCTCCCTATGGCTACACCTTC. Protein product: CASSFSQPPYGYTF.

The J gene is TRBJ2-1, the V gene TRBV9, with a tentative D call TRBD1 (6 bases). The CDR3 runs 15 residues. V was pared by 0 bases and J by 0 bases, with 7 bases between. Germline CDR1 and CDR2: SGDLS and YYNGEE. CDR3 in DNA: TGTGCCAGCAGCGTAGGGGGGCCCTCCTACAATGAGCAGTTCTTC. It encodes CASSVGGPSYNEQFF.

In DNA, the CDR3 is TGTGCCACCAGCAGAGATTCGAAGGACAGGGGGCAATCGACCTTC. The encoded protein is CATSRDSKDRGQSTF. The V gene is TRBV15, the J gene TRBJ1-2; 11 positions agree with TRBD1. The length of the CDR3 is 15 residues. Germline trimming cut 0 bases from V and 14 bases from J; bases unmatched to any gene: 11. CDR1 and CDR2 from the germline V gene are LNHNV and YYDKDF (reference sequence).

V gene TRBV5-1 combines with J gene TRBJ2-7, with a weak D call TRBD1 (8 bases). Germline CDR1 is SGHRS and CDR2 is YFSETQ. With 4 bases removed from V and 4 bases from J, the gap between germline ends came to 15 bases. The CDR3 has 14 amino acids. CDR3 nucleotides: TGCGCCAGCAGCGCACAGGGGGGGGGTTACGAGCAGTACTTC. This codes for CASSAQGGGYEQYF.

This sequence joins TRBV29-1 and TRBJ2-1, with a weak D call TRBD2 (5 bases). Germline V gene lookup returns CDR1 SQVTM and CDR2 ANQGSEA. With 1 base removed from V and 2 bases from J, the gap between germline ends came to 9 bases. The CDR3 consists of 14 residues. The CDR3 sequence is CSVEGRVTYNEQFF. The CDR3 bases are TGCAGCGTTGAAGGGCGGGTGACCTACAATGAGCAGTTCTTC.